Shown below are 32 T cell receptor beta chains from a single sample sequenced in a study of T cell responses to AZD1222 COVID-19 vaccine. Here immunoSEQ multiplex PCR was the method, and the copy in TCRdb shows in-frame clones only, minus some. The sample holds over 120,000 clones, about nine tenths seen once. Source: peripheral blood, taken on day 0 of AZD1222 vaccination. These receptor sequences come from an adult in good health.

The rearrangement uses TRBV11-2 and TRBJ2-7; D call uncertain. In germline, CDR1 is SGHAT, CDR2 FQNNGV. Trimming removed 5 bases at V and 2 bases at J, with 19 bases between. The length of the CDR3 is 16 residues. CDR3 amino acids: CASSSDSSPPPYEQYF. Here the CDR3 DNA reads TGTGCCAGCAGCAGTGACTCGTCCCCACCACCCTACGAGCAGTACTTC.

V usage is TRBV4-1 and J usage is TRBJ1-5; the D is unclear. There are 18 residues in the CDR3. Trimming took off 0 bases at V and 3 bases at J, with 18 bases between the two ends. Per the germline V gene, CDR1 is MGHRA and CDR2 is YSYEKL. The CDR3 region is CASSQDHHNQGNNQPQHF. The CDR3 DNA is TGCGCCAGCAGCCAAGACCACCACAATCAAGGGAACAATCAGCCCCAGCATTTT.

This clone appeared a single time. V usage is TRBV5-1 and J usage is TRBJ2-5, with D unresolved. Trimming shortened V by 6 bases and J by 0 bases, and 12 bases separated the two germline ends. CDR3 length: 14 residues. Germline CDR1 and CDR2: SGHRS and YFSETQ. The CDR3 region has the DNA TGCGCCAGCACTAGTAGAAGGTACCAAGAGACCCAGTACTTC. Translation gives CASTSRRYQETQYF. Full variable domain (outside the CDR3, taken from reference TRBV5-1 and TRBJ2-5): KAGVTQTPRYLIKTRGQQVTLSCSPISGHRSVSWYQQTPGQGLQFLFEYFSETQRNKGNFPGRFSGRQFSNSRSEMNVSTLELGDSALYLCASTSRRYQETQYFGPGTRLLVL.

This chain connects TRBV5-1 to TRBJ2-3; 7 positions agree with TRBD1. Germline V lookup: CDR1 SGHRS, CDR2 YFSETQ. After removal of 5 bases from V and 4 bases from J, the junction contained 19 bases not matched to a gene. The CDR3 runs to 18 residues. CDR3 DNA sequence: TGCGCCAGCAGTTCGTTACAGGGGCGCGCCGCCGTTGCAGATACGCAGTATTTT. This codes for CASSSLQGRAAVADTQYF.

The genes are TRBV13 and TRBJ1-5; possible D gene TRBD1, 6 bases. V was trimmed by 5 bases and J by 1 base, leaving 21 bases between them. The CDR3 is made up of 18 amino acids. Germline CDR1 PRHDT, CDR2 FYEKMQ (reference sequence). This chain's CDR3 is CASSLAGSGGKSNQPQHF. CDR3 nucleotides: TGTGCCAGCAGCCTAGCGGGTTCGGGGGGCAAGAGCAATCAGCCCCAGCATTTT. The variable domain in full, completed from reference TRBV13 and TRBJ1-5, reads AAGVIQSPRHLIKEKRETATLKCYPIPRHDTVYWYQQGPGQDPQFLISFYEKMQSDKGSIPDRFSAQQFSDYHSELNMSSLELGDSALYFCASSLAGSGGKSNQPQHFGDGTRLSIL.

This rearrangement joins TRBV24-1 to TRBJ2-7; D is unresolved. CDR1 is KGHDR and CDR2 is SFDVKD in the germline V gene. The ends were cut back, 1 base at V and 7 bases at J, with 13 bases in the middle. The CDR3 covers 14 residues. The CDR3 coding sequence is TGTGCCACCAGTGATTTAACAGTCCCCGGGGAGCAGTACTTC. This codes for CATSDLTVPGEQYF.

V usage is TRBV6-5 and J usage is TRBJ2-5; TRBD1 agrees at 9 bases. The CDR3 has 15 amino acids. V lost 8 bases to trimming and J lost 2 bases; unmatched junction nucleotides: 9. Germline values: CDR1 MNHEY, CDR2 SVGAGI. In DNA, the CDR3 is TGTGCCAGCGTTGAGGGGACAGGGAGACAAGAGACCCAGTACTTC. This translates into CASVEGTGRQETQYF.

The chain couples TRBV27 to TRBJ2-2; TRBD2 matches 12 bases. The V gene end was trimmed by 5 bases and the J gene end by 5 bases; junction bases not matched to a gene: 3. Germline V lookup: CDR1 MNHEY, CDR2 SMNVEV (reference sequence). The CDR3 has 15 amino acids. CDR3 in amino acids: CASSTGLAGTGELFF. CDR3 bases: TGTGCCAGCAGTACCGGACTAGCGGGGACCGGGGAGCTGTTTTTT.

This clone has only one observation. The chain links TRBV4-1 to TRBJ2-2; D is possibly TRBD2 (7 bases). Per the germline V gene, CDR1 is MGHRA and CDR2 is YSYEKL. The length of the CDR3 is 16 residues. Trimming stripped 4 bases from V and 2 bases from J, with 14 bases between. The chain's CDR3 is CASSRGLAVNTGELFF. CDR3 in DNA: TGCGCCAGCAGCCGGGGGCTAGCGGTTAACACCGGGGAGCTGTTTTTT.

In its sample, this clone was seen once. The chain links TRBV6-1 to TRBJ1-5; no reliable D call. The germline V gene encodes CDR1 MNHNS and CDR2 SASEGT. The CDR3 loop spans 13 amino acids. V was trimmed by 3 bases and J by 6 bases, leaving 9 bases between them. This CDR3 reads CASSEGLGQPQHF. The CDR3 DNA reads as TGTGCCAGCAGTGAGGGGTTAGGTCAGCCCCAGCATTTT.

The chain employs TRBV6-2 or TRBV6-3 and TRBJ2-3; no reliable D call. The germline gives CDR1 MNHEY, CDR2 SVGEGT. The V end was cut by 1 base, the J end by 10 bases, with 12 bases between. The CDR3 sequence is 13 residues long. DNA for the CDR3: TGTGCCAGCAGTTACTGGCTGGGGTTAGCGCAGTATTTT. Translating gives CASSYWLGLAQYF.

The CDR3 DNA follows: TGTGCCAGCAGCTTGTGGGGAGGGGAGAACACTGAAGCTTTCTTT. This gives the protein CASSLWGGENTEAFF. The chain couples TRBV7-9 to TRBJ1-1; TRBD1 is a possible D gene (5 bases). The CDR3 contains 15 residues. Germline assignment: CDR1 SEHNR and CDR2 FQNEAQ (reference sequence). Trimming took off 3 bases at V and 1 base at J, with 12 bases between the two ends.

The chain combines TRBV6-6 with TRBJ1-2; D is uncertain. Germline CDR1 reads MNHNY; CDR2 reads SVGAGI (reference sequence). Trimming cost V 10 bases and J 5 bases, with 8 bases left between them. The CDR3 consists of 10 residues. CDR3 loop: CATRSYGYTF. CDR3 DNA: TGTGCCACCAGGTCATATGGCTACACCTTC.

This CDR3 is CASTSPGLAGHTGELFF. The CDR3 region has the DNA TGTGCCAGCACCTCTCCCGGCCTAGCGGGCCACACCGGGGAGCTGTTTTTT. The chain joins TRBV28 to TRBJ2-2; 8 positions match TRBD2. With 7 bases clipped from V and 3 bases from J, the junction kept 13 bases outside the gene matches. The CDR3 is 17 residues long. In germline, CDR1 is MDHEN, CDR2 SYDVKM.

The chain combines TRBV7-3 with TRBJ2-3; D remains unclear. Germline CDR1 is SGHTA and CDR2 is FQGTGA. V was shortened by 5 bases and J by 9 bases, with 18 bases between the two germline ends. This CDR3 region has 14 residues. The chain's CDR3 is CASSPTPAANTQYF. The CDR3 DNA reads TGTGCCAGCAGCCCAACCCCCGCGGCAAACACGCAGTATTTT.

The rearrangement links TRBV19 to TRBJ1-2; a possible D gene is TRBD1 (6 bases). V was pared by 9 bases and J by 8 bases, with 16 bases between. CDR3 length: 12 amino acids. CDR1 LNHDA and CDR2 SQIVND come from the germline V gene (reference sequence). The CDR3 DNA reads as TGTGCCAGCACGACGGGGGCCCGGGGCTACACCTTC. This sequence encodes CASTTGARGYTF.

This clone was detected only once. The gene calls are TRBV30 and TRBJ1-3, with TRBD1 as a possible D gene (5 bases). This CDR3 is 17 amino acids long. V lost 1 base and J lost 0, with 16 bases in between. The germline CDR1 and CDR2 sequences are GTSNPN and SVGIG (reference sequence). The DNA for the CDR3 is TGTGCCTGGAGTGCGTCCCCGGGACGGATCTCTGGAAACACCATATATTTT. This gives the protein CAWSASPGRISGNTIYF.

The chain carries TRBV7-2 and TRBJ2-1, with 7 bases matching TRBD1. The germline CDR1 and CDR2 sequences are SGHTA and FQGNSA. Trimming removed 4 bases from V and 1 base from J; junction bases left unmatched: 7. The CDR3 loop spans 16 amino acids. The CDR3 DNA reads TGTGCCAGCAGCTCCGACCGGGACAGTTCCTACAATGAGCAGTTCTTC. It codes for CASSSDRDSSYNEQFF. Based on the CDR3 plus reference TRBV7-2 and TRBJ2-1, the full variable domain is GAGVSQSPSNKVTEKGKDVELRCDPISGHTALYWYRQSLGQGLEFLIYFQGNSAPDKSGLPSDRFSAERTGGSVSTLTIQRTQQEDSAVYLCASSSDRDSSYNEQFFGPGTRLTVL.

The J gene is TRBJ2-1, the V gene TRBV3-1 (or the pseudogene TRBV3-2); D gene uncertain. V was cut by 1 base and J by 12 bases, with 7 bases left in between. This CDR3 has 11 amino acids. Germline V lookup: CDR1 LGHDT, CDR2 YNNKEL (reference sequence). The CDR3 reads CASSQGAGQFF. CDR3 bases: TGTGCCAGCAGCCAAGGGGCCGGGCAGTTCTTC.

The chain links TRBV7-9 to TRBJ2-7, with 7 positions matching TRBD1. CDR1 is SEHNR, CDR2 FQNEAQ, per germline (reference sequence). Trimming removed 5 bases from V and 3 bases from J; junction bases left unmatched: 4. The CDR3 sequence is 13 residues long. CDR3 nucleotides: TGTGCCAGCAGCCGGGGACAGAACTACGAGCAGTACTTC. Translated: CASSRGQNYEQYF.

The chain has TRBV10-3 and TRBJ1-2; D gene unclear. Trimming shortened V by 0 bases and J by 1 base, and 21 bases separated the two germline ends. The CDR3 spans 19 residues. CDR1 and CDR2 from the germline V gene are ENHRY and SYGVKD. CDR3 sequence reads: CAISESLREGSRLNYGYTF. In nucleotides, the CDR3 is TGTGCCATCAGTGAGTCCCTAAGGGAAGGCAGTCGACTTAACTATGGCTACACCTTC.

The chain is built from TRBV6-5 and TRBJ1-3, with D tentatively TRBD1 (5 bases). Trimming pared 0 bases from V and 4 bases from J, leaving 10 bases between. Per the germline V gene, CDR1 is MNHEY and CDR2 is SVGAGI. The CDR3 is 15 residues long. CDR3 loop: CASSYSWGAGNTIYF. The CDR3 nucleotides read TGTGCCAGCAGTTACTCCTGGGGCGCCGGAAACACCATATATTTT.

The chain has TRBV5-1 and TRBJ2-3; no definite D call. CDR1 is SGHRS, CDR2 YFSETQ, per germline. The length of the CDR3 is 12 residues. Trimming cost V 4 bases and J 5 bases, with 8 bases left between them. The CDR3 here is CASSIARDTQYF. In DNA form, the CDR3 reads TGCGCCAGCAGCATCGCTCGAGATACGCAGTATTTT. The full variable domain, rest sourced from reference TRBV5-1 and TRBJ2-3, is KAGVTQTPRYLIKTRGQQVTLSCSPISGHRSVSWYQQTPGQGLQFLFEYFSETQRNKGNFPGRFSGRQFSNSRSEMNVSTLELGDSALYLCASSIARDTQYFGPGTRLTVL.

The chain carries TRBV2 and TRBJ2-1; TRBD2 aligns across 12 bases. The CDR3 contains 14 residues. The V segment lost 6 bases and the J segment 8 bases; nucleotides outside the gene matches: 5. The germline gives CDR1 SNHLY, CDR2 FYNNEI. The CDR3 is CASRRTSGNYEQFF. The CDR3 DNA is TGTGCCAGCAGGCGGACTAGCGGGAACTATGAGCAGTTCTTC.

V gene TRBV30 combines with J gene TRBJ1-2; the D is unclear. V shed 1 base and J shed 2 bases, with 14 bases lying between them. The CDR3 is made up of 15 amino acids. Germline CDR1 and CDR2: GTSNPN and SVGIG (reference sequence). This CDR3 is CAWSALQTQNYGYTF. CDR3 in DNA: TGTGCCTGGAGTGCATTGCAGACACAAAACTATGGCTACACCTTC.

CDR3 sequence reads: CASSYSKTQNTEAFF. In nucleotides, the CDR3 is TGTGCCAGCAGTTACTCGAAGACGCAGAACACTGAAGCTTTCTTT. J is TRBJ1-1 and V is TRBV6-5; D remains ambiguous. There are 15 residues in the CDR3. Germline values: CDR1 MNHEY, CDR2 SVGAGI. Deletions cut 0 bases from V and 1 base from J, with 9 bases between.

This chain links TRBV18 with TRBJ2-7, with 8 nucleotides matching TRBD2. There are 16 residues in the CDR3. The germline CDR1 and CDR2 sequences are KGHSH and LQKENI. V shed 6 bases and J 3 bases; nucleotides not matched to a gene: 13. The CDR3 region is CASSMGGLVLSYEQYF. CDR3 DNA sequence: TGTGCCAGCTCCATGGGGGGACTAGTGCTTAGCTACGAGCAGTACTTC. The complete variable domain, with remaining parts taken from reference TRBV18 and TRBJ2-7, reads NAGVMQNPRHLVRRRGQEARLRCSPMKGHSHVYWYRQLPEEGLKFMVYLQKENIIDESGMPKERFSAEFPKEGPSILRIQQVVRGDSAAYFCASSMGGLVLSYEQYFGPGTRLTVT.

The V and J genes are TRBV11-3 and TRBJ1-5; maybe TRBD1 (6 bases). CDR1 is SGHNT and CDR2 is YENEEA in the germline V gene. There are 15 residues in the CDR3. With 0 bases removed from V and 4 bases from J, the gap between germline ends came to 10 bases. CDR3 sequence reads: CASSLDRGGNQPQHF. In nucleotides, the CDR3 is TGTGCCAGCAGCTTAGACAGGGGCGGGAATCAGCCCCAGCATTTT. Together with reference TRBV11-3 and TRBJ1-5, the CDR3 gives the full variable domain: EAGVVQSPRYKIIEKKQPVAFWCNPISGHNTLYWYLQNLGQGPELLIRYENEEAVDDSQLPKDRFSAERLKGVDSTLKIQPAELGDSAVYLCASSLDRGGNQPQHFGDGTRLSIL.

The table lists this clone with a count of one. The V call is TRBV7-2, the J call TRBJ2-1; 7 bases are shared with TRBD2. Germline V gene lookup returns CDR1 SGHTA and CDR2 FQGNSA. The CDR3 spans 13 residues. J gave up 14 bases and V 0 bases, and 7 bases lay outside the gene matches. The CDR3 sequence is CASSLAGRGSEFF. The CDR3 bases are TGTGCCAGCAGCTTAGCTGGGAGGGGATCCGAGTTCTTC.

This chain links TRBV5-6 with TRBJ1-2, with no clear D. The CDR3 runs to 17 residues. The V end lost 2 bases, the J end lost 4 bases, and 21 bases lay between the germline ends. Looked up from germline, CDR1 is SGHDT and CDR2 is YYEEEE. Here the CDR3 reads CASSFPPGGPAVYGYTF. The DNA of the CDR3 is TGTGCCAGCAGCTTCCCGCCTGGAGGACCAGCAGTCTATGGCTACACCTTC.

The chain is built from TRBV5-1 and TRBJ2-7; 14 bases align to TRBD2. The length of the CDR3 is 13 residues. Germline lookup yields CDR1 SGHRS and CDR2 YFSETQ. Trimming removed 4 bases from V and 7 bases from J; junction bases left unmatched: 1. The CDR3 loop is CASSRTSGREQYF. CDR3 DNA sequence: TGCGCCAGCAGCCGGACTAGCGGGAGGGAGCAGTACTTC.

The chain is built from TRBV10-2 and TRBJ2-1; either TRBD1 or TRBD2 may supply D (5 bases each). The CDR3 length is 14 residues. Per the germline V gene, CDR1 is WSHSY and CDR2 is SAAADI. Trimming shortened V by 6 bases and J by 5 bases, and 14 bases separated the two germline ends. This CDR3 reads CASRIGTSNNEQFF. The CDR3, as DNA: TGCGCCAGCAGGATCGGGACCTCAAACAATGAGCAGTTCTTC.